This is a list of T cell receptor beta chains from one sample in a study of Ad26.COV2.S vaccination and SARS-CoV-2 variants. The repertoire was sequenced with immunoSEQ multiplex PCR; TCRdb's copy has only in-frame clones and lacks some. The sample lists some 350,000 clones; 92% were seen once. The sample was peripheral blood, taken after recovery from COVID-19. The receptor source for this set is a human donor who had recovered from COVID-19. Each CDR3 is given with its conserved first and last residue. A D gene is named only where the DNA matches it firmly. Size is omitted from some rows. Given values are once, few, many or a class for expanded clones.

>TRBV3-1/TRBV3-2|17|-|-|TRBJ1-4
TGTGCCAGCAGCCAAGCCGCGTTAGAGGCAACTAATGAAAAACTGTTTTTT
CASSQAALEATNEKLFF
>TRBV4-2|17|-|-|TRBJ1-2
TGTGCCAGCAGCCAAGACCTGTTTGACACCTCGGGGTATGGCTACACCTTC
CASSQDLFDTSGYGYTF
>TRBV3-1/TRBV3-2|17|-|-|TRBJ1-5
TGTGCCAGCAGCCAAAGGCAAGGGGGAGGAAGCAATCAGCCCCAGCATTTT
CASSQRQGGGSNQPQHF
>TRBV6-2/TRBV6-3|13|-|-|TRBJ1-1
TGTGCCAGCAGCGCACCTGATAACACTGAAGCTTTCTTT
CASSAPDNTEAFF
>TRBV6-5|15|-|-|TRBJ2-1
TGTGCCAGCAGTTACACAGTACTTCAGGGGGGTCAGCAGTTCTTC
CASSYTVLQGGQQFF
>TRBV27|15|once|-|TRBJ1-1
TGTGCCAGCAGTCCGACACAGGGATTGAACACTGAAGCTTTCTTT
CASSPTQGLNTEAFF
>TRBV28|15|-|-|TRBJ1-6
TGTGCCAGCAGTTTATTGGCAGGGGTTAATTCACCCCTCCACTTT
CASSLLAGVNSPLHF
>TRBV7-2|13|once|TRBD1|TRBJ1-2
TGTGCCAGCAGCGTGACAGGGGGCTATGGCTACACCTTC
CASSVTGGYGYTF
>TRBV2|14|-|-|TRBJ2-3
TGTGCCAGCAGTGAGAGAAGTGAGAGACATACGCAGTATTTT
CASSERSERHTQYF
>TRBV13|13|-|-|TRBJ2-7
TGTGCCAGCAGCTTAGCCTTGCGCGCCGAGCAGTACTTC
CASSLALRAEQYF
>TRBV3-1/TRBV3-2|13|-|-|TRBJ2-5
TGTGCCAGCAGCCGCCAGCTCCAAGAGACCCAGTACTTC
CASSRQLQETQYF
>TRBV16|15|few|-|TRBJ1-3
TGTGCCAGCAGCCCTAGGAATGGGGGCGGAAACACCATATATTTT
CASSPRNGGGNTIYF
>TRBV6-2/TRBV6-3|14|few|-|TRBJ1-2
TGTGCCAGCAGTTACCACCAGGGCAGCTATGGCTACACCTTC
CASSYHQGSYGYTF
>TRBV4-1|14|few|TRBD2|TRBJ2-7
TGCGCCAGCAGCCAAGATCGGGTAGCGGGGAGGCAGTACTTC
CASSQDRVAGRQYF
>TRBV5-1|13|once|-|TRBJ1-6
TGCGCCAGCAGCGTGTTGGAGGATTCACCCCTCCACTTT
CASSVLEDSPLHF
>TRBV5-1|13|-|-|TRBJ2-7
TGCGCCAGCAGCTTGGAAGGGGTAGACGAGCAGTACTTC
CASSLEGVDEQYF
>TRBV7-8|13|once|-|TRBJ1-2
TGTGCCAGCAGCGACAGACAGGTCGATGGCTACACCTTC
CASSDRQVDGYTF
>TRBV19|16|-|TRBD1|TRBJ1-1
TGTGCCAGTATCGGGGACAGGGGGCAGACGGGCACTGAAGCTTTCTTT
CASIGDRGQTGTEAFF
>TRBV13|12|-|-|TRBJ2-7
TGTGCCAGCAGCTTAGACGGGTACGAGCAGTACTTC
CASSLDGYEQYF
>TRBV28|13|-|-|TRBJ2-4
TGTGCCAGCAGTTTATCCACATGGGACATTCAGTACTTC
CASSLSTWDIQYF
>TRBV2|16|-|-|TRBJ1-5
TGTGCCAGCTACGGGACTCCTGAGGGGAGCAATCAGCCCCAGCATTTT
CASYGTPEGSNQPQHF
>TRBV7-8|14|-|TRBD1|TRBJ1-2
TGTGCCAGCAGCCGGGACAGTGTAACCTATGGCTACACCTTC
CASSRDSVTYGYTF
>TRBV5-1|16|-|TRBD1|TRBJ2-1
TGCGCCAGCAGCTTGTATAAGGGACAGAAATACAATGAGCAGTTCTTC
CASSLYKGQKYNEQFF
>TRBV14|15|-|-|TRBJ2-7
TGTGCCAGCAGCCCAGCTGGAGGGCGCGTCGACGAGCAGTACTTC
CASSPAGGRVDEQYF
>TRBV25-1|15|once|TRBD1|TRBJ1-6
TGTGCCAGCAGTGGGTCCGGGACAGGAATCTCACCCCTCCACTTT
CASSGSGTGISPLHF
>TRBV3-1/TRBV3-2|12|few|TRBD2|TRBJ2-1
TGTGCCAGCAGCCAGGAGCGGGGGACGCAGTTCTTC
CASSQERGTQFF
>TRBV5-8|14|once|-|TRBJ1-2
TGTGCCAGCAGCTTGATTGTTCGAGCATCCGGCTACACCTTC
CASSLIVRASGYTF
>TRBV15|16|-|TRBD1|TRBJ2-2
TGTGCCACCAGCAGAATGGGACAGCCGAACACCGGGGAGCTGTTTTTT
CATSRMGQPNTGELFF
>TRBV3-1/TRBV3-2|13|-|TRBD1|TRBJ1-1
TGTGCCAGCAGCCAAGCCCAAGACAGGGACGCTTTCTTT
CASSQAQDRDAFF
>TRBV27|13|-|-|TRBJ2-7
TGTGCCAGCAGTTTATCTGGGTCCTACGAGCAGTACTTC
CASSLSGSYEQYF
>TRBV6-2/TRBV6-3|17|-|TRBD2|TRBJ2-2
TGTGCCAGCAGTTATCCGGGACTAGCGGGGGGGCCCGGGGAGCTGTTTTTT
CASSYPGLAGGPGELFF
>TRBV16|17|-|TRBD2|TRBJ2-7
TGTGCCAGCAGCCAAAACCAACTAGCGGGGGAGTCCTACGAGCAGTACTTC
CASSQNQLAGESYEQYF
>TRBV9|17|-|-|TRBJ1-2
TGTGCCAGCAGCGTAGTGCACAGACCCCTTGCTAACTATGGCTACACCTTC
CASSVVHRPLANYGYTF
>TRBV7-3|14|-|TRBD1|TRBJ1-2
TGTGCCAGCAGCTCCGGACAGGGATCCAGTGGCTACACCTTC
CASSSGQGSSGYTF
>TRBV11-3|11|-|TRBD2|TRBJ2-2
TGTGCCAGCGGGGGGGCCGGGGAGCTGTTTTTT
CASGGAGELFF
>TRBV7-2|15|-|TRBD1|TRBJ2-1
TGTGCCAGCAGCTCCGAGACAGGGGGCATCAATGAGCAGTTCTTC
CASSSETGGINEQFF
>TRBV4-1|14|-|TRBD1|TRBJ1-1
TGCGCCAGCAGCCCACAGGGGATGAACACTGAAGCTTTCTTT
CASSPQGMNTEAFF
>TRBV6-1|17|-|-|TRBJ1-3
TGTGCCAGCAGTGACCCGCTGGATTTTTTTCCTGGAAACACCATATATTTT
CASSDPLDFFPGNTIYF
>TRBV5-1|13|-|-|TRBJ2-7
TGCGCCAGCAGGGACGTGACCTCCTACGAGCAGTACTTC
CASRDVTSYEQYF
>TRBV12-5|14|-|-|TRBJ1-4
TGTGCTAGTGGTCGGGGACCCCCTAATGAAAAACTGTTTTTT
CASGRGPPNEKLFF
>TRBV18|15|-|-|TRBJ2-7
TGTGCCAGCTCCGAGGGGGGGGCTCTCTCCTACGAGCAGTACTTC
CASSEGGALSYEQYF
>TRBV6-6|14|-|-|TRBJ1-6
TGTGCCAGCAGTTTACAGGGTACCAATTCACCCCTCCACTTT
CASSLQGTNSPLHF
>TRBV9|15|-|TRBD1|TRBJ2-7
TGTGCCAGCAGCGTAGCTGGACAGGGTACCTACGAGCAGTACTTC
CASSVAGQGTYEQYF
>TRBV9|17|-|TRBD2|TRBJ2-5
TGTGCCAGCAGCGTAGGAGTAGGGAGCGGGGGGGAAGAGACCCAGTACTTC
CASSVGVGSGGEETQYF
>TRBV9|15|-|-|TRBJ2-7
TGTGCCAGCAGCGTAGGGGATAGGGAAGCCTACGAGCAGTACTTC
CASSVGDREAYEQYF
>TRBV5-4|18|once|-|TRBJ1-4
TGTGCCAGCAGCTTGAAAACAGCTAGCCTTGCAACTAATGAAAAACTGTTTTTT
CASSLKTASLATNEKLFF
>TRBV29-1|14|-|-|TRBJ2-2
TGCAGCGTTGATGGGGATGAGAAGACCGGGGAGCTGTTTTTT
CSVDGDEKTGELFF
>TRBV3-1/TRBV3-2|14|-|TRBD2|TRBJ2-7
TGTGCCAGCAGCCAAGGGACTAGCGGCTACGAGCAGTACTTC
CASSQGTSGYEQYF
>TRBV7-9|14|-|-|TRBJ1-4
TGTGCCAGCAGCCTAGAGGGCCTGAATGAAAAACTGTTTTTT
CASSLEGLNEKLFF
>TRBV5-4|13|-|-|TRBJ2-1
TGTGCCAGCAGCTTGCGTCTGGGGGTTGAGCAGTTCTTC
CASSLRLGVEQFF
>TRBV9|12|-|-|TRBJ1-2
TGTGCCAGCAACGGGGGAGGGTTTGGCTACACCTTC
CASNGGGFGYTF
>TRBV6-5|13|-|-|TRBJ2-7
TGTGCCAGCAGTTACGTGGGGACCTACGAGCAGTACTTC
CASSYVGTYEQYF
>TRBV12-3/TRBV12-4|12|-|-|TRBJ1-4
TGTGCCAGCAGTTTGTTAAGGGAAAAACTGTTTTTT
CASSLLREKLFF
>TRBV6-5|16|-|TRBD1|TRBJ1-2
TGTGCCAGCAGTTTCCTACACTTTGACAGGGTAGAGGGCTACACCTTC
CASSFLHFDRVEGYTF
>TRBV10-1|13|-|-|TRBJ2-1
TGCGCCAGCAGTGAGGGAGGCGGGAATGAGCAGTTCTTC
CASSEGGGNEQFF
>TRBV10-2|14|-|-|TRBJ1-4
TGCGCCACCGCTGGCGGGCCAACTAATGAAAAACTGTTTTTT
CATAGGPTNEKLFF